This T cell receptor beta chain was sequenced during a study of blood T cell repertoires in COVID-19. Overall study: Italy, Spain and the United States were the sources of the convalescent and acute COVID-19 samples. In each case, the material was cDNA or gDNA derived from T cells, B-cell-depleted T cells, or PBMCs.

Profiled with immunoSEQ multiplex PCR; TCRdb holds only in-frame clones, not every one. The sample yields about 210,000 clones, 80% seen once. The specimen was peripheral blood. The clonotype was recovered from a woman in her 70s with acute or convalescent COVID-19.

As DNA, the CDR3 is TGTGCCAGCAGCCTCGGACAGAACTACGAGCAGTACTTC. Protein sequence: CASSLGQNYEQYF. The chain is built from TRBV11-1 and TRBJ2-7, with D possibly being TRBD1 (6 bases). The CDR3 length is 13 residues. Trimming pared 5 bases from V and 3 bases from J, leaving 11 bases between. Germline loops: CDR1 SGHAT, CDR2 FQDESV (reference sequence).